A selection of T cell receptor beta chains follows, all from one sample in a study of T cells in localized non-small cell lung cancer. Some clones are missing from TCRdb's copy, which holds only in-frame ones; the method was immunoSEQ multiplex PCR. This sample carries approximately 81,000 clones, approximately 90% of them seen once, and the ten largest clones take roughly 20%. The sample in question was peripheral blood, obtained before any cancer treatment. Source of these receptors: a woman between 35 and 75 years old with stage I squamous cell lung carcinoma. The conserved cysteine and the conserved F or W are not part of the CDR3 here.

TRBJ1-1,TRBV2,ASSEQGRAEAF
TRBJ2-2,TRBV5-1,ASSAWDPTGELF
TRBJ2-7,TRBV5-6,ASSLNIDEQY
TRBJ1-1,TRBV2,ASSKQGNTEAF
TRBJ1-1,TRBV19,ASSIQLTGNAEAF
TRBJ1-2,TRBV9,ASSVTFLGGEGGYT
TRBJ2-7,TRBV10-3,AISEVVSNYEQY
TRBJ1-6,TRBV30,AGPAGQGFWPLH
TRBJ1-5,TRBV2,ASRLGLSNQPQH
TRBJ1-1,TRBV6-5,ASSYAGPKTEAF
TRBJ2-1,TRBV30,AWSVPVRGGTNEQF
TRBJ1-1,TRBV7-8,ASSLVYADGAF
TRBJ1-4,TRBV28,ASSPLEGATNEKLF
TRBJ2-7,TRBV6-5,AIRDRTSYEQY
TRBJ1-2,TRBV7-7,ASSPQGGGYGYT
TRBJ1-1,TRBV18,ASSPGRTTEAF
TRBJ1-4,TRBV7-3,ASSPGLGEKLF
TRBJ1-1,TRBV4-1,ASSQVQLNTEAF
TRBJ1-6,TRBV9,ASSETPGARSPLH
TRBJ2-1,TRBV5-6,ASVRQGNLYNEQF
TRBJ2-1,TRBV29-1,SVVGGRSYNEQF
TRBJ1-5,TRBV9,ASSVEGRNQPQH
TRBJ2-4,TRBV15,ATSRTGTSSNIQY